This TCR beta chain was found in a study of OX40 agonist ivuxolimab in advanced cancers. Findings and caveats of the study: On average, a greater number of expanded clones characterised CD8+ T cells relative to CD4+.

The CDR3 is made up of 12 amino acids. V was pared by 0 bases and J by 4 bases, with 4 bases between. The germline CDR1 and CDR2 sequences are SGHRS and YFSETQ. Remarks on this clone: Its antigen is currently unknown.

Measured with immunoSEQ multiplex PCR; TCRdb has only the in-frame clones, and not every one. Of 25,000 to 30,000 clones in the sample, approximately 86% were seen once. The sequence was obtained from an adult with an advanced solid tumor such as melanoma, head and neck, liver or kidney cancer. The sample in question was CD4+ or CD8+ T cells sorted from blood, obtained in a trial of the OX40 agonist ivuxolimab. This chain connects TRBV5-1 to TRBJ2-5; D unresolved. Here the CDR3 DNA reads TGCGCCAGCAGCTTGGAGACAGAGACCCAGTACTTC. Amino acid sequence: CASSLETETQYF.